These T cell receptor beta chains were read from a single sample in a study of T cell changes during pregnancy in multiple sclerosis. Profiled with immunoSEQ multiplex PCR; TCRdb holds only in-frame clones, not every one. This table has tens of thousands of clones, approximately 92% appearing once. The sequenced sample was peripheral blood, obtained after pregnancy. The source of these receptors is a female donor with multiple sclerosis, enrolled in a pregnancy study. The CDR3 runs from the conserved cysteine through the conserved F or W.

V gene: TRBV9; CDR3 protein: CASSVGIWGRENTEAFF
V gene: TRBV7-8; CDR3 protein: CASSSKSRDGQPQHF
V gene: TRBV7-2; CDR3 protein: CASSSATGAISNQPQHF
V gene: TRBV5-1; CDR3 protein: CATHLRQRINQPQHF
V gene: TRBV27; CDR3 protein: CASSLSGFEQYF
V gene: TRBV7-9; CDR3 protein: CASSSHGLINQPQHF
V gene: TRBV10-3; CDR3 protein: CAISELRVSGADTQYF
V gene: TRBV6-6; CDR3 protein: CASSYPRQGQRDEQFF
V gene: TRBV4-3; CDR3 protein: CASSITGNTEAFF
V gene: TRBV19; CDR3 protein: CASSLASGGISTDTQYF
V gene: TRBV7-6; CDR3 protein: CASSRDSFNEQFF
V gene: TRBV7-9; CDR3 protein: CASSLGLSGNEQFF
V gene: TRBV7-9; CDR3 protein: CASSAVGDSRYSYEQYF
V gene: TRBV9; CDR3 protein: CASSVDLSGNTIYF
V gene: TRBV6-5; CDR3 protein: CASSGGQGLEQYF
V gene: TRBV9; CDR3 protein: CASSEGLAGPYEQYF
V gene: TRBV7-7; CDR3 protein: CASSLQENTEAFF